This note documents a single T cell receptor beta chain sequence. Its antigen is as yet unknown. V was cut by 4 bases and J by 0 bases, with 11 bases left in between. CDR1 is SGHRS, CDR2 YFSETQ, per germline. The CDR3 spans 14 residues. Here immunoSEQ multiplex PCR was the method, and the copy in TCRdb shows in-frame clones only, minus some. The sample shows around 60,000 clones, about nine tenths of them seen only once. Autoimmune disease history or systemic immunosuppression excluded patients. The sample is drawn from a study of OX40 agonist ivuxolimab in advanced cancers. Study overall: Patients undergoing dose escalation presented with hepatocellular carcinoma, melanoma, renal cell or head and neck cancer. Of the participants, around 39% had some prior anti-PD-1, anti-PD-L1 or anti-CTLA-4 therapy, which was allowed.

Study-level results: Partly responding patients at 0.1-3.0 mg/kg showed some of the smallest clonal expansion.

The V gene is TRBV5-1, the J gene TRBJ2-7; unclear D gene. This sample comprised CD4+ or CD8+ T cells sorted from blood, obtained in a trial of the OX40 agonist ivuxolimab. The sequence was obtained from an adult with an advanced solid tumor such as melanoma, head and neck, liver or kidney cancer. DNA of the CDR3: TGCGCCAGCAGCGCATCATGGGGCTCCTACGAGCAGTACTTC. It codes for CASSASWGSYEQYF.